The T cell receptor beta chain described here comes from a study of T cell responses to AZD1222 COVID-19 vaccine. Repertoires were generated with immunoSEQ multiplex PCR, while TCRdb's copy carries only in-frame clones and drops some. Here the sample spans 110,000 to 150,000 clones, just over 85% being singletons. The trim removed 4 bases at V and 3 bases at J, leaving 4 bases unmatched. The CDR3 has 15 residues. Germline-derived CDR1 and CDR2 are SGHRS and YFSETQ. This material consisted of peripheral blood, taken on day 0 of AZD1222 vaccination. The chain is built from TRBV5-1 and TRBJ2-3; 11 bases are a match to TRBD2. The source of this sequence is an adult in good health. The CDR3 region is CASSMTSGITDTQYF. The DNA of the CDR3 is TGCGCCAGCAGCATGACTAGCGGGATTACAGATACGCAGTATTTT.